This T cell receptor beta chain was sequenced during a study of blood T cell repertoires in COVID-19. Turning to the study itself: T cells, B-cell-depleted T cells, or PBMCs supplied cDNA or gDNA.

Germline V CDR1 and CDR2: SQVTM, ANQGSEA. The CDR3 totals 13 residues. V was trimmed by 1 base and J by 6 bases, leaving 10 bases between them. Profiled with immunoSEQ multiplex PCR; TCRdb holds only in-frame clones, not every one. Counted here are about 180,000 clones, nearly 90% occurring once; the ten biggest clones make up 1.5% to 2%. The genes are TRBV29-1 and TRBJ1-5; D remains ambiguous. The sample comprised peripheral blood. This receptor was taken from a man younger than 30 who had recovered from COVID-19. In DNA, the CDR3 is TGCAGCGTTGAAGGGGCAGTCGGTCAGCCCCAGCATTTT. It yields the protein CSVEGAVGQPQHF. Combining the CDR3 with reference TRBV29-1 and TRBJ1-5 gives the whole variable domain SAVISQKPSRDICQRGTSLTIQCQVDSQVTMMFWYRQQPGQSLTLIATANQGSEATYESGFVIDKFPISRPNLTFSTLTVSNMSPEDSSIYLCSVEGAVGQPQHFGDGTRLSIL.